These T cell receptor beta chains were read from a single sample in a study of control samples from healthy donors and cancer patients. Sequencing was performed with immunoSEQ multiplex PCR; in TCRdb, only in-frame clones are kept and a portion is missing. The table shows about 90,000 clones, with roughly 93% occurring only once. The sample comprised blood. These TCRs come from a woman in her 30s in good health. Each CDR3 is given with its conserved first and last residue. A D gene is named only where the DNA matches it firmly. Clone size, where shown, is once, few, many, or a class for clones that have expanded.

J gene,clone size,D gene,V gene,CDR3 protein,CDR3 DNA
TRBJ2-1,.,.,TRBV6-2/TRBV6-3,CASSSGTGYYNEQFF,TGTGCCAGCAGTTCCGGGACTGGTTATTACAATGAGCAGTTCTTC
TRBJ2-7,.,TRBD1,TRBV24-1,CATSDAQTGTGEQYF,TGTGCCACCAGTGATGCCCAGACAGGGACAGGCGAGCAGTACTTC
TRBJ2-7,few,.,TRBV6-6,CASSFGGISYEQYF,TGTGCCAGCAGTTTTGGTGGTATCTCCTACGAGCAGTACTTC
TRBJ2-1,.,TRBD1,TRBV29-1,CSVRGTGGFNNEQFF,TGCAGCGTTAGAGGGACAGGGGGCTTTAACAATGAGCAGTTCTTC
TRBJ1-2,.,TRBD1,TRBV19,CASSIPWTGDGYTF,TGTGCCAGTAGTATCCCCTGGACAGGGGATGGCTACACCTTC
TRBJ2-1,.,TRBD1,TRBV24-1,CATSEPGQGAYNEQFF,TGTGCCACCAGTGAACCTGGACAGGGGGCCTACAATGAGCAGTTCTTC
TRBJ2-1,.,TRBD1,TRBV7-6,CASSLGQLANEQFF,TGTGCCAGCAGCTTGGGACAGCTTGCCAATGAGCAGTTCTTC
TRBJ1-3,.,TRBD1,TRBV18,CASSLTGQGYGNTIYF,TGTGCCAGCTCCCTCACGGGACAGGGGTATGGAAACACCATATATTTT
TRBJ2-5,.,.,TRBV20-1,CSASRLLAVQETQYF,TGCAGTGCTAGTCGTCTTTTGGCGGTCCAAGAGACCCAGTACTTC
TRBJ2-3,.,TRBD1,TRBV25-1,CASSEIDRGNTDTQYF,TGTGCCAGCAGTGAGATAGACAGGGGTAACACAGATACGCAGTATTTT
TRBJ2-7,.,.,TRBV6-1,CASSVSGTIVSYEQYF,TGTGCCAGCAGTGTCTCCGGGACAATTGTCTCCTACGAGCAGTACTTC
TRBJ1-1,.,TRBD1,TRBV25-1,CASSGRDRGSGTEAFF,TGTGCCAGCAGTGGCCGGGACAGGGGTAGTGGGACTGAAGCTTTCTTT
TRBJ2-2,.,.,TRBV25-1,CASSRNEAGELFF,TGTGCCAGCAGTCGGAACGAGGCCGGGGAGCTGTTTTTT
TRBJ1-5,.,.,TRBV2,CASRDTEGQPQHF,TGTGCCAGCAGGGATACTGAAGGGCAGCCCCAGCATTTT
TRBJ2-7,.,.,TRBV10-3,CAISQTYEQYF,TGTGCCATCAGTCAAACCTACGAGCAGTACTTC
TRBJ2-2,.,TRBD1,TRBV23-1,CASPRGTGLNTGELFF,TGCGCCAGCCCCCGGGGGACAGGGTTAAACACCGGGGAGCTGTTTTTT
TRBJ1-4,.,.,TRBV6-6,CASSYSSDRNEKLFF,TGTGCCAGCAGTTACTCGTCAGACCGAAATGAAAAACTGTTTTTT
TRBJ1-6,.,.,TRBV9,CASSPQGSSPLHF,TGTGCCAGCAGCCCACAGGGTAGCTCACCCCTCCACTTT
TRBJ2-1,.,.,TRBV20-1,CSATVYNEQFF,TGCAGTGCTACGGTATACAATGAGCAGTTCTTC
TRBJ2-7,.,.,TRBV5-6,CASSLGTEPTYEQYF,TGTGCCAGCAGCTTGGGGACAGAACCGACCTACGAGCAGTACTTC
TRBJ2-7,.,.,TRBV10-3,CAISESTGSYEQYF,TGTGCCATCAGTGAGTCGACAGGATCCTACGAGCAGTACTTC
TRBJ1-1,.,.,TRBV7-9,CASSPFIFF,TGTGCCAGCAGCCCGTTTATCTTCTTT
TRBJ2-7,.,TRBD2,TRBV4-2,CASSPQTSGKTYEQYF,TGTGCCAGCAGCCCCCAGACTAGCGGGAAAACCTACGAGCAGTACTTC
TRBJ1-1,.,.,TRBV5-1,CASSRGGDTEAFF,TGCGCCAGCAGCCGTGGGGGGGACACTGAAGCTTTCTTT
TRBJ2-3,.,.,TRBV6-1,CASSERGHTDTQYF,TGTGCCAGCAGTGAACGGGGGCACACAGATACGCAGTATTTT
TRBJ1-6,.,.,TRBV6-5,CASSLPNSPLHF,TGTGCCAGCAGTTTACCCAATTCACCCCTCCACTTT
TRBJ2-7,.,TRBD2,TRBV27,CASSLYAGGPYEQYF,TGTGCCAGCAGTTTATATGCGGGAGGCCCCTACGAGCAGTACTTC
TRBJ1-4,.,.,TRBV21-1,CASSKVLGRNVPREKLFF,TGTGCCAGCAGCAAAGTCCTAGGCAGGAACGTTCCACGTGAAAAACTGTTTTTT
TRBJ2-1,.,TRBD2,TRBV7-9,CASSLASSSGRAGLGEQFF,TGTGCCAGCAGCTTAGCCTCTTCTAGCGGGAGGGCCGGGCTCGGGGAGCAGTTCTTC